The 6 T cell receptor beta chains reported below all come from one sample, sequenced in a study of identical twins. One entry per CDR3 protein results from TCRdb running MiXCR on the 5' RACE reads. The data hold hundreds of thousands of distinct CDR3 sequences, with 18% observed a single time. This same sample was also part of a study on T cells expressing NK-cell markers.

The sequenced sample was PBMCs. The receptors stem from a woman under 30 in good health.

Remarks on this clonotype: A read error may account for a junction end that differs from germline. This chain connects TRBV15 to TRBJ1-5; 9 positions agree with TRBD1. The CDR3 spans 15 residues. In germline, CDR1 is LNHNV, CDR2 YYDKDF (reference sequence). The CDR3 DNA is TGTGCCACCTGCAGATTTACAGGGGGCGGGCAGCCCCAGCATTTT. Translated: CATCRFTGGGQPQHF. Drawing the rest from reference TRBV15 and TRBJ1-5, the complete variable domain is DAMVIQNPRYQVTQFGKPVTLSCSQTLNHNVMYWYQQKSSQAPKLLFHYYDKDFNNEADTPDNFQSRRPNTSFCFLDIRSPGLGDTAMYLCATCRFTGGGQPQHFGDGTRLSIL.

This clonotype was found a few times. V usage is TRBV20-1 and J usage is TRBJ2-7; D may be TRBD2 (7 bases). The germline CDR1 and CDR2 sequences are DFQATT and SNEGSKA (reference sequence). CDR3 length equals 13 residues. The V gene lost 3 bases and the J gene lost 5 bases, with 14 bases spanning the gap. CDR3 sequence reads: CSASPGGLDEQYF. The CDR3 DNA reads TGCAGTGCTAGCCCCGGGGGGCTCGACGAGCAGTACTTC.

The chain couples TRBV7-2 to TRBJ2-1; weak D call: TRBD2 (6 bases). V lost 2 bases to trimming and J lost 8 bases, with 22 bases between them. Germline CDR1 and CDR2: SGHTA and FQGNSA. The CDR3 totals 17 residues. The CDR3 DNA reads TGTGCCAGCAGCTTACGACGGGCGGCCCGGGGGACGGATGAGCAGTTCTTC. It specifies CASSLRRAARGTDEQFF.

The V call is TRBV20-1, the J call TRBJ2-7, with D uncertain. The CDR3 loop spans 12 amino acids. In germline, CDR1 is DFQATT, CDR2 SNEGSKA (reference sequence). V was clipped by 6 bases and J by 12 bases, with 21 bases between them. CDR3 nucleotide sequence: TGCAGTGCCTCCCTAATGGGTCGGGCAACGTACTTC. Its protein product is CSASLMGRATYF.

This clonotype was counted ten times or more. The chain carries TRBV20-1 and TRBJ2-7, with D perhaps matching TRBD1 or TRBD2 (6 bases each). With 2 bases removed from V and 5 bases from J, the gap between germline ends came to 13 bases. CDR1 and CDR2 from the germline V gene are DFQATT and SNEGSKA (reference sequence). This CDR3 has 13 amino acids. The CDR3 region is CSARYRGQNEQYF. CDR3 nucleotides: TGCAGTGCTAGATACCGGGGGCAGAACGAGCAGTACTTC.

This clonotype was counted only a few times. The genes are TRBV7-2 and TRBJ2-1; D call uncertain. There are 14 residues in the CDR3. Germline V gives CDR1 SGHTA, CDR2 FQGNSA. V was clipped by 1 base and J by 8 bases, with 12 bases between them. This CDR3 reads CASSLEGSAYEQFF. The CDR3 DNA follows: TGTGCCAGCAGCTTAGAAGGTAGTGCATATGAGCAGTTCTTC.